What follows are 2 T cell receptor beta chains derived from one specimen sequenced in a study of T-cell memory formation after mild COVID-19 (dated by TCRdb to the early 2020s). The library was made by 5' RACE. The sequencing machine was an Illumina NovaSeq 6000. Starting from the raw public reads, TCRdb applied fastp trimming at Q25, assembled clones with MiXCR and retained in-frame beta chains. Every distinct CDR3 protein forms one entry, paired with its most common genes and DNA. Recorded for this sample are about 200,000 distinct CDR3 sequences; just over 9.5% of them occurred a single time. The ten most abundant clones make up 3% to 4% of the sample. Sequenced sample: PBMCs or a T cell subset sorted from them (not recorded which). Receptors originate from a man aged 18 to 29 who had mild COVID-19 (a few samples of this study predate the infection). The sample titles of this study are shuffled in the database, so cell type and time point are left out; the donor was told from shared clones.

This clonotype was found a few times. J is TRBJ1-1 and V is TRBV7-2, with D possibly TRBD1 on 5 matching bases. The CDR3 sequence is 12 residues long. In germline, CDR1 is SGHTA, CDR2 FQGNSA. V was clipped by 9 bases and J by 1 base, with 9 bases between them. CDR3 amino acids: CASRDSNTEAFF. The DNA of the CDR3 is TGTGCCAGTCGGGACTCGAACACTGAAGCTTTCTTT.

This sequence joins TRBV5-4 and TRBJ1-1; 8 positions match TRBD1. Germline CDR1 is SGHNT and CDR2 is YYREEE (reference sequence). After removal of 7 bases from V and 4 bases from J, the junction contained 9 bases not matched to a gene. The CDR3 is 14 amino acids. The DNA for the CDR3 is TGTGCCAGCGGCCCGGACAGGGCCTTCACTGAAGCTTTCTTT. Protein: CASGPDRAFTEAFF.